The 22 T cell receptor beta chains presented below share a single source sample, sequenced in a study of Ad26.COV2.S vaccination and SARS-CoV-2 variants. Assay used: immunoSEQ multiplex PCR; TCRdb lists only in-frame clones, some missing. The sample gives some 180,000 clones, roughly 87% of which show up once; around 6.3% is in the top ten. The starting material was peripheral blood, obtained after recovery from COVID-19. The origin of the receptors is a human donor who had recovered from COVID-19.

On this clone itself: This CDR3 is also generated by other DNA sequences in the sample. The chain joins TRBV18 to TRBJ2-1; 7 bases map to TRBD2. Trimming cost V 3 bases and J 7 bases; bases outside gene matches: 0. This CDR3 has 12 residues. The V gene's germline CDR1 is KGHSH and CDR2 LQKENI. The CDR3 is CASSPGGNEQFF. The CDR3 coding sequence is TGTGCCAGCTCACCGGGAGGGAATGAGCAGTTCTTC.

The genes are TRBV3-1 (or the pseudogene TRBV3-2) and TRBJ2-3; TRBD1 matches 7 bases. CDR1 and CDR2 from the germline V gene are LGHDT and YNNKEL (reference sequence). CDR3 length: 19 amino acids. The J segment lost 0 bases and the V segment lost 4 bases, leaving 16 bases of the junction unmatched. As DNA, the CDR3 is TGTGCCAGCAGCCCTGTCTACATTTTTAGACAGGGTAGCACAGATACGCAGTATTTT. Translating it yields CASSPVYIFRQGSTDTQYF.

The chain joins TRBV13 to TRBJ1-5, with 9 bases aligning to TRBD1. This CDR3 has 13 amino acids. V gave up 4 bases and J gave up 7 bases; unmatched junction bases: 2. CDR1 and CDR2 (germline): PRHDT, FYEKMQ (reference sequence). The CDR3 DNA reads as TGTGCCAGCAGCTGGGACAGGGACCAGCCCCAGCATTTT. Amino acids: CASSWDRDQPQHF.

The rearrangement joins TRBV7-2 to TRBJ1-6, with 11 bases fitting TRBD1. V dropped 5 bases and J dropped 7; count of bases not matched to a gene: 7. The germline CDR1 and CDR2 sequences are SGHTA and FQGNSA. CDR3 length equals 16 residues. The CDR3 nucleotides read TGTGCCAGCAGCGCCCGGACAGGGGGCCCGAATTCACCCCTCCACTTT. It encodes CASSARTGGPNSPLHF. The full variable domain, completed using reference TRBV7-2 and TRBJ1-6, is GAGVSQSPSNKVTEKGKDVELRCDPISGHTALYWYRQSLGQGLEFLIYFQGNSAPDKSGLPSDRFSAERTGGSVSTLTIQRTQQEDSAVYLCASSARTGGPNSPLHFGNGTRLTVT.

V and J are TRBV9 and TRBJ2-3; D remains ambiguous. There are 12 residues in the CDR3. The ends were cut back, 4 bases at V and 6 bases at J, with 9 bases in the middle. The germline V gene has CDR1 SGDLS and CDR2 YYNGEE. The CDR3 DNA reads TGTGCCAGCAGCCCGCCGGAGGATACGCAGTATTTT. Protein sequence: CASSPPEDTQYF.

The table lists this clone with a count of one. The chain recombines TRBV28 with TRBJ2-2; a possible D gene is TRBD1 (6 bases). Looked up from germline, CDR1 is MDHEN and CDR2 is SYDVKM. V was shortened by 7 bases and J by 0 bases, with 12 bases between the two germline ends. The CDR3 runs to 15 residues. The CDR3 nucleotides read TGTGCCAGCACCATCGACAGGACGAACACCGGGGAGCTGTTTTTT. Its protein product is CASTIDRTNTGELFF.

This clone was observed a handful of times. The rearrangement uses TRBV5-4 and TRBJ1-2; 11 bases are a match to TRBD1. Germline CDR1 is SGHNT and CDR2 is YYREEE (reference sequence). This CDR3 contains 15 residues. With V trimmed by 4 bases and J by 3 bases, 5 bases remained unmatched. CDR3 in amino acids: CASSPRTGGDYGYTF. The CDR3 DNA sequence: TGTGCCAGCAGCCCACGGACAGGGGGCGACTATGGCTACACCTTC. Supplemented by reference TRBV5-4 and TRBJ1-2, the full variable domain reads ETGVTQSPTHLIKTRGQQVTLRCSSQSGHNTVSWYQQALGQGPQFIFQYYREEENGRGNFPPRFSGLQFPNYSSELNVNALELDDSALYLCASSPRTGGDYGYTFGSGTRLTVV.

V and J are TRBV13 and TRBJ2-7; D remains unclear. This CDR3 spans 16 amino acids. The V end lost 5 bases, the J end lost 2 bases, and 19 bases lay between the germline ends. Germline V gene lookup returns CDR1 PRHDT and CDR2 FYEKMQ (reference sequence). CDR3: CASSPPQSLNPYEQYF. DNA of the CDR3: TGTGCCAGCAGCCCTCCACAAAGTCTTAACCCCTACGAGCAGTACTTC.

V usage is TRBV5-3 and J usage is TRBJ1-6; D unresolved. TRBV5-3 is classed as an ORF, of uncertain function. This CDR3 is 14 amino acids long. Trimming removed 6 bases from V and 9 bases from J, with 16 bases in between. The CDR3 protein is CARILGGFGSPLHF. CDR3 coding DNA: TGTGCCAGAATACTGGGCGGGTTTGGTTCACCCCTCCACTTT.

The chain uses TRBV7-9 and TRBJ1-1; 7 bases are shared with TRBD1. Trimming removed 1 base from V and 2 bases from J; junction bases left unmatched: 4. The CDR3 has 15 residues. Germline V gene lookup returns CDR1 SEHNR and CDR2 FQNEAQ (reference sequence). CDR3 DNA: TGTGCCAGCAGCTTAGAGGGGACAGCAAACACTGAAGCTTTCTTT. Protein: CASSLEGTANTEAFF.

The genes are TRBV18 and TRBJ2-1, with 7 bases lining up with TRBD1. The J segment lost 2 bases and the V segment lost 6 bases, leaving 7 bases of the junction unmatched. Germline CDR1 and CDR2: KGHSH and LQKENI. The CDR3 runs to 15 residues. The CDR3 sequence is CASSATGDTYNEQFF. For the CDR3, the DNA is TGTGCCAGCTCGGCAACAGGGGACACCTACAATGAGCAGTTCTTC.

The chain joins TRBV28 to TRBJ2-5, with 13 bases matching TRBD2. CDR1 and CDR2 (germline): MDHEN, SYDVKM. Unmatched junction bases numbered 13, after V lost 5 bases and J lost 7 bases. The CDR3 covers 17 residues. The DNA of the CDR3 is TGTGCCAGCAGTCCTTACCCACTAGCGGGAGGGCCCAGGACCCAGTACTTC. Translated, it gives CASSPYPLAGGPRTQYF.

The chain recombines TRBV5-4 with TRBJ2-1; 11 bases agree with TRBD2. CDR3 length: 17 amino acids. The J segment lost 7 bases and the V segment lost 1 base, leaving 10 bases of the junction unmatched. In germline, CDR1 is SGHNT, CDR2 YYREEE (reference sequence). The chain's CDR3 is CASSLTGRLAGRNEQFF. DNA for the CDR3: TGTGCCAGCAGCTTGACCGGTCGACTAGCGGGGAGGAATGAGCAGTTCTTC.

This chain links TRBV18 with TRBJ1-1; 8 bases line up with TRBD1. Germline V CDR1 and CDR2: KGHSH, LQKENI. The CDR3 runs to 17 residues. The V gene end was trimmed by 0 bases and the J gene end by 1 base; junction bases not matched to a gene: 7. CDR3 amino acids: CASSPPGRGQGNTEAFF. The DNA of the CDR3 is TGTGCCAGCTCACCACCGGGCAGGGGGCAGGGGAACACTGAAGCTTTCTTT.

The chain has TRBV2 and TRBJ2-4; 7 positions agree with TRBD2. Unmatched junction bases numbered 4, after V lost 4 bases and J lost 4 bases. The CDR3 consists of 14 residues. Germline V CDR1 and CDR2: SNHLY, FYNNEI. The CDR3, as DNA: TGTGCCAGCAGTGCCGACGGGGGGAAAAACATTCAGTACTTC. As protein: CASSADGGKNIQYF. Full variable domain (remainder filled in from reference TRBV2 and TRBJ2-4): EPEVTQTPSHQVTQMGQEVILRCVPISNHLYFYWYRQILGQKVEFLVSFYNNEISEKSEIFDDQFSVERPDGSNFTLKIRSTKLEDSAMYFCASSADGGKNIQYFGAGTRLSVL.

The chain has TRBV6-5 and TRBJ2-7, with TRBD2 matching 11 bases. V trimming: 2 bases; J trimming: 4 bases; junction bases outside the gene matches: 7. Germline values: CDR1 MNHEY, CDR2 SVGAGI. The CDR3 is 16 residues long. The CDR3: CASSYLPLAGGYEQYF. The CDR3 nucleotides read TGTGCCAGCAGTTACCTTCCATTAGCGGGAGGGTACGAGCAGTACTTC.

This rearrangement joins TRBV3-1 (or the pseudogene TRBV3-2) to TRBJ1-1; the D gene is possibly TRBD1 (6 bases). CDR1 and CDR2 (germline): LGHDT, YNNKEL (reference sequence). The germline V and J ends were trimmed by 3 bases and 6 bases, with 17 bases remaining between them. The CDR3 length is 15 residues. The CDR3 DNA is TGTGCCAGCAGCCAGTTTCAGGGGAAGAGGGCTGAAGCTTTCTTT. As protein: CASSQFQGKRAEAFF.

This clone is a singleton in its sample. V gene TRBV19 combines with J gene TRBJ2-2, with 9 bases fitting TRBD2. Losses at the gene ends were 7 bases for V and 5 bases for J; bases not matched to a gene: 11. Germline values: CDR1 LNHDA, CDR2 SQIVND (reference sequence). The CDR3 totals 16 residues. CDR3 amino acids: CASTLFGGGATGELFF. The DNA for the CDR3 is TGTGCCAGTACCCTCTTCGGCGGGGGGGCGACCGGGGAGCTGTTTTTT.

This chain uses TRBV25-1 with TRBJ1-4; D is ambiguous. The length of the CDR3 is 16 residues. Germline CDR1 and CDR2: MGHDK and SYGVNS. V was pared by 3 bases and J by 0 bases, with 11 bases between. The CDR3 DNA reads TGTGCCAGCAGTGAGACTCAGCCAGCAACTAATGAAAAACTGTTTTTT. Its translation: CASSETQPATNEKLFF.

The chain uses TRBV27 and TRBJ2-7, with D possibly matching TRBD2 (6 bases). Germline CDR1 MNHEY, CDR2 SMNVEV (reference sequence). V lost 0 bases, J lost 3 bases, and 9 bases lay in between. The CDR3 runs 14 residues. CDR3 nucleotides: TGTGCCAGCAGTTTATCGGGGGGATACTACGAGCAGTACTTC. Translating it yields CASSLSGGYYEQYF.

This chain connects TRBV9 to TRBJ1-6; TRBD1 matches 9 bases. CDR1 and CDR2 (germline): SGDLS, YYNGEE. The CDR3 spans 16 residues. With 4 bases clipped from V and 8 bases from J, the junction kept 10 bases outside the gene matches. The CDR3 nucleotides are TGTGCCAGCAGCACCACATCGAGGACAGGGGATTCACCCCTCCACTTT. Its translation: CASSTTSRTGDSPLHF.

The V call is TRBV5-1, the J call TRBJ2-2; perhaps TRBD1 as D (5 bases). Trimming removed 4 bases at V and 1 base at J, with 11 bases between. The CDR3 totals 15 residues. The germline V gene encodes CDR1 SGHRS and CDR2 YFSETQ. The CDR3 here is CASSVQQVNTGELFF. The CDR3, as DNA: TGCGCCAGCAGCGTACAACAGGTGAACACCGGGGAGCTGTTTTTT.